The 18 T cell receptor beta chains presented below share a single source sample, sequenced in a study of T cells in Graves' hyperthyroidism and ophthalmopathy. RNA transcripts yielded amplified TCR beta CDR3 regions. A set of HTBI primers served as the primers for a first-round RT-PCR of the TCR CDR3. TCRdb redid the calling of the multiplex PCR reads with MiXCR, one entry per CDR3 protein. The top ten clones hold 10% of a sample with hundreds of thousands of distinct CDR3 sequences, 14% of them seen once. The specimen was blood. These receptors were taken from a woman aged 18-35 years with Graves' hyperthyroidism.

In its sample, this clonotype was seen many times. The chain joins TRBV2 to TRBJ1-4, with D possibly matching TRBD1 (5 bases). Looked up from germline, CDR1 is SNHLY and CDR2 is FYNNEI. Trimming removed 6 bases from V and 2 bases from J, with 10 bases in between. CDR3 length equals 14 residues. In DNA form, the CDR3 reads TGTGCCAGCAGCTCTTCAGGGACTAATGAAAAACTGTTTTTT. Its protein product is CASSSSGTNEKLFF.

This clonotype showed up just a few times. This chain joins TRBV29-1 and TRBJ2-4, with 11 bases that match TRBD2. There are 13 residues in the CDR3. The V gene's germline CDR1 is SQVTM and CDR2 ANQGSEA. The junction had 3 bases not matched to a gene; V was cut back by 4 bases and J by 7 bases. The CDR3 nucleotides read TGCAGCGTTGGAGCTAGCGGGAGGAACATTCAGTACTTC. This encodes CSVGASGRNIQYF.

This clonotype appeared many times. This sequence joins TRBV28 and TRBJ1-6; no reliable D call. The CDR3 covers 15 residues. CDR1 MDHEN and CDR2 SYDVKM come from the germline V gene. V lost 2 bases to trimming and J lost 5 bases, with 10 bases between them. CDR3 sequence reads: CASSLHNSDNSPLHF. CDR3 bases: TGTGCCAGCAGTTTACACAACAGCGATAATTCACCCCTCCACTTT.

This clonotype was observed at least ten times. The chain employs TRBV11-2 and TRBJ2-7; no clear D gene. This CDR3 spans 13 amino acids. Germline V CDR1 and CDR2: SGHAT, FQNNGV. Trimming shortened V by 2 bases and J by 2 bases, and 7 bases separated the two germline ends. The CDR3 region has the DNA TGTGCCAGCAGCTTACTACAGACCTACGAGCAGTACTTC. This gives the protein CASSLLQTYEQYF.

The rearrangement uses TRBV6-2 or TRBV6-3 and TRBJ1-2; TRBD1 is a possible D gene (6 bases). Trimming took off 6 bases at V and 4 bases at J, with 12 bases between the two ends. This CDR3 spans 13 amino acids. Germline V gene lookup returns CDR1 MNHEY and CDR2 SVGEGT. The CDR3 region is CASRNRAFYGYTF. The CDR3 DNA sequence: TGTGCCAGCAGAAACAGGGCGTTCTATGGCTACACCTTC.

The table lists this clonotype with many counts. The J gene is TRBJ2-7, the V gene TRBV12-3 or TRBV12-4; TRBD2 might be the D (5 bases). The CDR3 is made up of 11 amino acids. Trimming pared 3 bases from V and 7 bases from J, leaving 7 bases between. The DNA for the CDR3 is TGTGCCAGCAGTTTCTGGAGGGAGCAGTACTTC. The encoded protein is CASSFWREQYF.

The chain combines TRBV6-5 with TRBJ1-4, with a tentative D call TRBD1 (5 bases). Trimming cost V 8 bases and J 1 base, with 14 bases left between them. The germline CDR1 and CDR2 sequences are MNHEY and SVGAGI. The CDR3 covers 15 residues. Here the CDR3 reads CASLSRGGTNEKLFF. In DNA, the CDR3 is TGTGCCAGCCTATCGAGGGGAGGAACTAATGAAAAACTGTTTTTT.

This clonotype was seen at least ten times. The rearrangement joins TRBV24-1 to TRBJ2-5; possibly TRBD1 or TRBD2 for D (6 bases each). The CDR3 totals 13 residues. Germline V gene lookup returns CDR1 KGHDR and CDR2 SFDVKD. V was pared by 5 bases and J by 5 bases, with 11 bases between. CDR3 protein: CATSVQGRETQYF. DNA for the CDR3: TGTGCCACCAGTGTTCAGGGGAGGGAGACCCAGTACTTC.

This clonotype has at least ten counts. V usage is TRBV18 and J usage is TRBJ2-5; D gene uncertain. CDR3 length: 14 amino acids. From germline, CDR1 is KGHSH and CDR2 LQKENI. Trimming stripped 5 bases from V and 4 bases from J, with 14 bases between. The CDR3 loop reads CASSSFVTGETQYF. The CDR3 DNA reads TGTGCCAGCTCATCCTTCGTTACTGGAGAGACCCAGTACTTC.

The chain carries TRBV2 and TRBJ2-2; 10 bases align to TRBD2. Trimming removed 8 bases from V and 1 base from J; junction bases left unmatched: 4. Germline CDR1 is SNHLY and CDR2 is FYNNEI. This CDR3 contains 15 residues. The CDR3 nucleotides are TGTGCCAGCGGCGGGACTAGCGAGAACACCGGGGAGCTGTTTTTT. It is translated as CASGGTSENTGELFF.

This clonotype was seen repeatedly, ten times or more. The chain uses TRBV12-3 or TRBV12-4 and TRBJ2-2; D may be TRBD2 (5 bases). Trimming took 6 bases from V and 1 from J, leaving 9 bases between them. The CDR3 consists of 14 residues. CDR3 nucleotides: TGTGCCAGCAGCCTCGGGAAGAACACCGGGGAGCTGTTTTTT. Translating gives CASSLGKNTGELFF.

This clonotype has ten or more counts. J is TRBJ2-7 and V is TRBV20-1, with D possibly matching TRBD1 (6 bases). Germline values: CDR1 DFQATT, CDR2 SNEGSKA (reference sequence). V was clipped by 3 bases and J by 6 bases, with 33 bases between them. The CDR3 has 19 residues. The CDR3 reads CSASSPLGQRTPLSGEQYF. The CDR3 coding sequence is TGCAGTGCTAGCTCGCCCCTCGGACAGCGAACCCCTTTGTCGGGCGAGCAGTACTTC.

This clonotype was counted many times. In DNA form, the CDR3 reads TGCAGTGCTATCGACGGAGGGCGTGAGAACACTGAAGCTTTCTTT. Protein product: CSAIDGGRENTEAFF. The chain employs TRBV20-1 and TRBJ1-1; D is unresolved. Per the germline V gene, CDR1 is DFQATT and CDR2 is SNEGSKA (reference sequence). The CDR3 sequence is 15 residues long. V was pared by 4 bases and J by 1 base, with 16 bases between.

This clonotype occurred a few times. The CDR3 loop reads CSARDPLLTGELFF. The CDR3 DNA reads TGCAGTGCTAGAGATCCACTACTAACCGGGGAGCTGTTTTTT. The J gene is TRBJ2-2, the V gene TRBV20-1; no reliable D call. The length of the CDR3 is 14 residues. Germline values: CDR1 DFQATT, CDR2 SNEGSKA (reference sequence). V lost 0 bases, J lost 5 bases, and 10 bases lay in between.

This chain joins TRBV11-1 and TRBJ1-1; maybe TRBD1 (5 bases). Trimming pared 3 bases from V and 1 base from J, leaving 15 bases between. The CDR3 is made up of 16 amino acids. The germline V gene has CDR1 SGHAT and CDR2 FQDESV (reference sequence). The CDR3, as DNA: TGTGCCAGCAGCTTTTTCAGGGACTTACGGAACACTGAAGCTTTCTTT. This gives the protein CASSFFRDLRNTEAFF.

The chain links TRBV4-1 to TRBJ1-4; D is ambiguous. CDR3 length equals 17 residues. Trimming shortened V by 2 bases and J by 4 bases, and 17 bases separated the two germline ends. From germline, CDR1 is MGHRA and CDR2 YSYEKL. This CDR3 reads CASSQLRAATFNEKLFF. CDR3 nucleotide sequence: TGCGCCAGCAGCCAACTCCGGGCCGCGACTTTTAATGAAAAACTGTTTTTT.

This clonotype has a handful of counts. This rearrangement joins TRBV13 to TRBJ1-2; D is uncertain. In germline, CDR1 is PRHDT, CDR2 FYEKMQ (reference sequence). This CDR3 has 14 residues. V was shortened by 0 bases and J by 5 bases, with 10 bases between the two germline ends. The CDR3, as DNA: TGTGCCAGCAGCTTAGGCCGTGGAGCTTATGGCTACACCTTC. Translated: CASSLGRGAYGYTF.

This clonotype has at least ten counts. This chain links TRBV12-5 with TRBJ2-3; 8 bases are shared with TRBD2. The V and J ends lost 3 bases and 3 bases, in that order; junction bases with no gene match: 11. CDR3 size: 17 residues. Germline V CDR1 and CDR2: LGHNT, FRNRAP. CDR3 region: CASGLTLGLGDTDTQYF. CDR3 nucleotide sequence: TGTGCTAGTGGTTTAACCCTGGGACTAGGGGATACAGATACGCAGTATTTT.